The 13 T cell receptor beta chains presented below share a single source sample, sequenced in a study of T cells in Graves' hyperthyroidism and ophthalmopathy. Amplified TCR beta CDR3 regions came from RNA transcripts. RT-PCR in the first round (using the HTBI primer set) targeted the TCR CDR3. TCRdb used MiXCR to reprocess the multiplex PCR reads, holding one entry per CDR3 protein. The repertoire consists of around 200,000 distinct CDR3 sequences, with over 15% occurring once and the leading ten covering 25% to 35%. The sample was blood. The receptors shown here come from a woman aged 50 to 65 with Graves' hyperthyroidism.

This clonotype was observed many times. The chain uses TRBV12-3 or TRBV12-4 and TRBJ1-5; possibly TRBD1 for D (5 bases). The CDR3 totals 16 residues. V lost 6 bases, J lost 0 bases, and 15 bases lay in between. CDR3 bases: TGTGCCAGCAGCCCTAAGCGACAGCTTAGCAATCAGCCCCAGCATTTT. This codes for CASSPKRQLSNQPQHF.

The table lists this clonotype with a few counts. The chain links TRBV4-1 to TRBJ2-2; unclear D gene. Trimming cost V 6 bases and J 4 bases, with 15 bases left between them. The germline gives CDR1 MGHRA, CDR2 YSYEKL. The CDR3 has 15 amino acids. The CDR3 sequence: CASSSWMSLTGELFF. The CDR3 bases are TGCGCCAGCAGTTCCTGGATGAGCCTCACCGGGGAGCTGTTTTTT.

The table lists this clonotype with many counts. This chain links TRBV6-1 with TRBJ2-1, with 8 bases that match TRBD1. Germline lookup yields CDR1 MNHNS and CDR2 SASEGT. The junction had 7 bases not matched to a gene; V was cut back by 4 bases and J by 8 bases. The CDR3 sequence is 14 residues long. The CDR3 DNA reads TGTGCCAGCAGTGTGACAGGGGAGGTCCATGAGCAGTTCTTC. Its translation: CASSVTGEVHEQFF.

The V and J genes are TRBV12-3 or TRBV12-4 and TRBJ1-1, with D possibly being TRBD1 (5 bases). The CDR3 totals 15 residues. The V gene lost 4 bases and the J gene lost 5 bases, with 17 bases spanning the gap. CDR3 nucleotide sequence: TGTGCCAGCAGTTCCCGACCGGGGGGAAATACTGAAGCTTTCTTT. This gives the protein CASSSRPGGNTEAFF.

Only a few counts were recorded for this clonotype. The chain combines TRBV20-1 with TRBJ2-6; D is undetermined. The CDR3 runs to 14 residues. Trimming removed 4 bases from V and 0 bases from J, with 7 bases in between. Germline CDR1 reads DFQATT; CDR2 reads SNEGSKA (reference sequence). CDR3 nucleotide sequence: TGCAGTGCTATCTTTCGCTCTGGGGCCAACGTCCTGACTTTC. Translation: CSAIFRSGANVLTF.

Many counts were recorded for this clonotype. The rearrangement joins TRBV7-9 to TRBJ1-1, with D unresolved. Germline assignment: CDR1 SEHNR and CDR2 FQNEAQ (reference sequence). Trimming left V 3 bases short and J 0 bases short, with 8 bases between. This CDR3 has 14 residues. The CDR3 protein is CASSLEGLNTEAFF. CDR3 coding DNA: TGTGCCAGCAGCTTGGAGGGATTGAACACTGAAGCTTTCTTT. Based on the CDR3 plus reference TRBV7-9 and TRBJ1-1, the full variable domain is DTGVSQNPRHKITKRGQNVTFRCDPISEHNRLYWYRQTLGQGPEFLTYFQNEAQLEKSRLLSDRFSAERPKGSFSTLEIQRTEQGDSAMYLCASSLEGLNTEAFFGQGTRLTVV.

This clonotype has a count of ten or more. This rearrangement joins TRBV13 to TRBJ2-5; 9 bases are shared with TRBD2. This CDR3 contains 16 residues. Germline assignment: CDR1 PRHDT and CDR2 FYEKMQ (reference sequence). The V and J ends lost 2 bases and 3 bases, in that order; junction bases with no gene match: 7. The CDR3 nucleotides read TGTGCCAGCAGCTTAAAAGTTAGCGGGGGTAAAGAGACCCAGTACTTC. Translating gives CASSLKVSGGKETQYF.

This chain joins TRBV28 and TRBJ1-5; 11 bases agree with TRBD1. The V and J ends lost 2 bases and 5 bases, in that order; junction bases with no gene match: 11. Germline assignment: CDR1 MDHEN and CDR2 SYDVKM. The CDR3 consists of 18 residues. CDR3 amino acids: CASSLEVGGTGGDQPQHF. The CDR3 DNA reads TGTGCCAGCAGTTTAGAAGTAGGCGGGACAGGGGGGGATCAGCCCCAGCATTTT.

This clonotype was detected a few times. The gene calls are TRBV4-3 and TRBJ2-5, with D unresolved. Germline V CDR1 and CDR2: LGHNA, YSLEER. V lost 2 bases to trimming and J lost 5 bases, with 6 bases between them. The CDR3 sequence is 12 residues long. This CDR3 reads CASSQFGETQYF. Here the CDR3 DNA reads TGCGCCAGCAGCCAATTTGGGGAGACCCAGTACTTC.

This clonotype was recorded at least ten times. The genes are TRBV2 and TRBJ2-7; D is ambiguous. Germline V gene sequence: CDR1 SNHLY, CDR2 FYNNEI. The CDR3 has 12 amino acids. V dropped 8 bases and J dropped 5 bases, with 13 bases sitting between them. The CDR3 loop is CASRPGIDEQYF. The CDR3 nucleotides read TGTGCCAGCCGCCCTGGGATCGACGAGCAGTACTTC.

At least ten counts were recorded for this clonotype. This rearrangement joins TRBV11-2 to TRBJ1-1, with D perhaps TRBD1 (5 bases). Germline V gene data show CDR1 as SGHAT and CDR2 as FQNNGV. The CDR3 spans 14 residues. V lost 1 base, J lost 5 bases, and 11 bases lay in between. CDR3 region: CASSLVPRGTEAFF. CDR3 coding DNA: TGTGCCAGCAGCTTAGTTCCCCGGGGGACTGAAGCTTTCTTT.

The CDR3 region is CASSLGQSVMNTEAFF. CDR3 in DNA: TGTGCCAGCAGCTTAGGACAGAGTGTTATGAACACTGAAGCTTTCTTT. The chain joins TRBV7-9 to TRBJ1-1; tentative D call: TRBD1 (5 bases). The CDR3 runs to 16 residues. V lost 1 base, J lost 0 bases, and 12 bases lay in between. Germline lookup yields CDR1 SEHNR and CDR2 FQNEAQ (reference sequence).

This chain uses TRBV30 with TRBJ1-1, with D perhaps TRBD1 (5 bases). The CDR3 has 14 residues. Looked up from germline, CDR1 is GTSNPN and CDR2 is SVGIG (reference sequence). Trimming took off 4 bases at V and 2 bases at J, with 14 bases between the two ends. The CDR3 sequence: CAWTDSGENTEAFF. Written as DNA, the CDR3 is TGTGCCTGGACGGACTCGGGGGAAAACACTGAAGCTTTCTTT.